These 24 T cell receptor beta chains share one sample of origin, sequenced in a study of cytomegalovirus exposure and HLA in healthy donors. A multiplex PCR was run with 60 Vbeta primers and 13 Jbeta primers. TCRdb keeps only in-frame clones here, not all; method: immunoSEQ multiplex PCR. Of 160,000 or so clones in the sample, 75% to 90% were seen once. Sequencing was done on a sample of PBMCs. The receptors derive from a male donor in good health and CMV-seropositive.

The chain is built from TRBV11-1 and TRBJ2-3; D is possibly TRBD2 (6 bases). Germline V gene lookup returns CDR1 SGHAT and CDR2 FQDESV (reference sequence). Trimming left V 5 bases short and J 2 bases short, with 20 bases between. The CDR3 consists of 17 residues. This chain's CDR3 is CASSPHTGGTVTDTQYF. The CDR3 nucleotides are TGTGCCAGCAGCCCCCATACGGGCGGGACGGTCACAGATACGCAGTATTTT.

This clone was counted a single time. The chain has TRBV19 and TRBJ2-5, with D hard to call. V was cut by 4 bases and J by 5 bases, with 5 bases left in between. The CDR3 is 11 amino acids. Germline lookup yields CDR1 LNHDA and CDR2 SQIVND (reference sequence). As DNA, the CDR3 is TGTGCCAGTAGTACCCGGGAGACCCAGTACTTC. It yields the protein CASSTRETQYF.

V usage is TRBV7-8 and J usage is TRBJ2-3; a possible D gene is TRBD1 (6 bases). The V gene's germline CDR1 is SGHVS and CDR2 FQNEAQ. Trimming left V 1 base short and J 3 bases short, with 11 bases between. The CDR3 runs 15 residues. CDR3 region: CASSLGTDSTDTQYF. DNA for the CDR3: TGTGCCAGCAGCTTAGGGACAGACTCGACAGATACGCAGTATTTT.

V and J are TRBV6-5 and TRBJ1-2; 11 bases are shared with TRBD1. Germline V gene sequence: CDR1 MNHEY, CDR2 SVGAGI. The CDR3 is 14 residues long. J was trimmed by 4 bases and V by 2 bases; bases with no gene match: 0. In DNA form, the CDR3 reads TGTGCCAGCAGTTACGGGACAGGGGGCTATGGCTACACCTTC. Protein: CASSYGTGGYGYTF.

This clone was seen more than once but under ten times. The V call is TRBV5-1, the J call TRBJ2-1; 13 bases line up with TRBD2. The V segment lost 3 bases and the J segment 5 bases; nucleotides outside the gene matches: 11. Looked up from germline, CDR1 is SGHRS and CDR2 is YFSETQ. The CDR3 contains 18 residues. CDR3 loop: CASSSGLAGTPLNNEQFF. The CDR3 nucleotides are TGCGCCAGCAGCTCGGGACTAGCGGGGACCCCACTCAACAATGAGCAGTTCTTC.

J is TRBJ1-3 and V is TRBV7-2; D possibly corresponds to TRBD1 (5 bases). Germline V gene lookup returns CDR1 SGHTA and CDR2 FQGNSA. The CDR3 sequence is 16 residues long. V was trimmed by 2 bases and J by 2 bases, leaving 13 bases between them. CDR3 sequence: CASSLYKGIAGNTIYF. The CDR3 DNA reads TGTGCCAGCAGCTTATATAAGGGGATAGCTGGAAACACCATATATTTT.

The genes are TRBV19 and TRBJ2-1, with D unresolved. Germline-derived CDR1 and CDR2 are LNHDA and SQIVND (reference sequence). V dropped 4 bases and J dropped 6 bases, with 10 bases sitting between them. This CDR3 has 13 residues. CDR3 DNA: TGTGCCAGTAGTAAAAAGCTGATCAATGAGCAGTTCTTC. It translates to CASSKKLINEQFF.

The V and J genes are TRBV5-1 and TRBJ2-7; D perhaps matches TRBD1 (6 bases). V shed 5 bases and J shed 4 bases, with 25 bases lying between them. This CDR3 contains 17 residues. Germline CDR1 reads SGHRS; CDR2 reads YFSETQ. Here the CDR3 reads CASSWDKDTGRRYEQYF. CDR3 sequence (DNA): TGCGCCAGCAGTTGGGACAAGGATACGGGACGGAGATACGAGCAGTACTTC.

CDR3 bases: TGTGCCAGCAGAACAGGATCACAGATGAACACTGAAGCTTTCTTT. It specifies CASRTGSQMNTEAFF. The chain links TRBV7-8 to TRBJ1-1; D is perhaps TRBD1 (5 bases). Germline CDR1 and CDR2: SGHVS and FQNEAQ. Trimming pared 6 bases from V and 0 bases from J, leaving 14 bases between. The length of the CDR3 is 15 residues.

The chain is built from TRBV6-5 and TRBJ2-1; unclear D gene. The CDR3 contains 15 residues. Trimming removed 0 bases at V and 5 bases at J, with 11 bases between. Germline CDR1 MNHEY, CDR2 SVGAGI. CDR3: CASSYSLSTNNEQFF. Here the CDR3 DNA reads TGTGCCAGCAGTTACTCGCTGTCTACCAACAATGAGCAGTTCTTC.

This rearrangement joins TRBV10-3 to TRBJ1-1; TRBD1 might be the D (6 bases). V was shortened by 4 bases and J by 1 base, with 10 bases between the two germline ends. CDR1 and CDR2 from the germline V gene are ENHRY and SYGVKD. The CDR3 has 14 residues. The CDR3 coding sequence is TGTGCCATCAGTGGGGGGCCGGGGAACACTGAAGCTTTCTTT. Protein sequence: CAISGGPGNTEAFF.

The chain links TRBV29-1 to TRBJ2-5, with D maybe TRBD2 (5 bases). With 2 bases removed from V and 5 bases from J, the gap between germline ends came to 12 bases. The CDR3 loop spans 13 amino acids. Per the germline V gene, CDR1 is SQVTM and CDR2 is ANQGSEA. CDR3 DNA sequence: TGCAGCGTTGAATCGCGTGGGGAGGAGACCCAGTACTTC. Amino acid sequence: CSVESRGEETQYF. Filled out from reference TRBV29-1 and TRBJ2-5, the complete variable domain reads SAVISQKPSRDICQRGTSLTIQCQVDSQVTMMFWYRQQPGQSLTLIATANQGSEATYESGFVIDKFPISRPNLTFSTLTVSNMSPEDSSIYLCSVESRGEETQYFGPGTRLLVL.

This chain joins TRBV29-1 and TRBJ1-2; possibly TRBD1 for D (5 bases). The V end was cut by 0 bases, the J end by 4 bases, with 15 bases between. The CDR3 has 15 residues. CDR1 is SQVTM, CDR2 ANQGSEA, per germline. CDR3 sequence: CSVEDRGGEIYGYTF. DNA for the CDR3: TGCAGCGTTGAAGATCGGGGGGGGGAAATCTATGGCTACACCTTC.

The J gene is TRBJ1-1, the V gene TRBV27; D is perhaps TRBD1 (6 bases). The germline V gene encodes CDR1 MNHEY and CDR2 SMNVEV (reference sequence). Trimming pared 4 bases from V and 6 bases from J, leaving 9 bases between. There are 12 residues in the CDR3. CDR3: CASSSGAPEAFF. Written as DNA, the CDR3 is TGTGCCAGCAGTTCAGGGGCCCCTGAAGCTTTCTTT.

This chain connects TRBV9 to TRBJ1-1; no clear D. CDR3 length: 10 residues. Deletions cut 4 bases from V and 11 bases from J, with 9 bases between. Germline CDR1 reads SGDLS; CDR2 reads YYNGEE. CDR3 DNA: TGTGCCAGCAGCCCCTCCAGGGCTTTCTTT. Residues: CASSPSRAFF.

The chain recombines TRBV27 with TRBJ2-7; tentative D call: TRBD2 (5 bases). Germline CDR1 is MNHEY and CDR2 is SMNVEV (reference sequence). V lost 10 bases to trimming and J lost 1 base, with 14 bases between them. This CDR3 contains 13 residues. CDR3 nucleotide sequence: TGTGCCACCGGCCGGGGTCCTTCCTACGAGCAGTACTTC. Protein product: CATGRGPSYEQYF.

The genes are TRBV18 and TRBJ1-3, with TRBD1 identical over 7 bases. CDR1 is KGHSH and CDR2 is LQKENI in the germline V gene. V lost 2 bases to trimming and J lost 0 bases; unmatched junction nucleotides: 4. This CDR3 contains 16 residues. CDR3 nucleotide sequence: TGTGCCAGCTCACCAGCGGGACAGATCTCTGGAAACACCATATATTTT. Its protein product is CASSPAGQISGNTIYF.

V and J are TRBV5-1 and TRBJ2-3; 9 nucleotides agree with TRBD2. There are 16 residues in the CDR3. V was clipped by 0 bases and J by 4 bases; unmatched bases: 6. Germline CDR1 is SGHRS and CDR2 is YFSETQ. The CDR3 DNA sequence: TGCGCCAGCAGCTTGGGAGTAGCGGGAGATTCAGATACGCAGTATTTT. Translation: CASSLGVAGDSDTQYF.

Of note for this clone: The same CDR3 arises from other DNA sequences in this sample as well. The gene calls are TRBV7-2 and TRBJ2-1, with TRBD2 identical over 9 bases. The CDR3 loop spans 16 amino acids. CDR1 SGHTA and CDR2 FQGNSA come from the germline V gene. With V trimmed by 0 bases and J by 6 bases, 6 bases remained unmatched. Here the CDR3 DNA reads TGTGCCAGCAGCTTAGCGTCAGCGGGAGGTCCCAATGAGCAGTTCTTC. Amino acid sequence: CASSLASAGGPNEQFF. The full variable domain, its missing parts supplied by reference TRBV7-2 and TRBJ2-1, is GAGVSQSPSNKVTEKGKDVELRCDPISGHTALYWYRQSLGQGLEFLIYFQGNSAPDKSGLPSDRFSAERTGGSVSTLTIQRTQQEDSAVYLCASSLASAGGPNEQFFGPGTRLTVL.

The count of this clone is one. This sequence joins TRBV11-3 and TRBJ2-4, with a weak D call TRBD2 (8 bases). Trimming took off 6 bases at V and 6 bases at J, with 24 bases between the two ends. CDR1 and CDR2 from the germline V gene are SGHNT and YENEEA. This CDR3 has 17 amino acids. This CDR3 is CASSNRGGGGSGNIQYF. The CDR3 DNA is TGTGCCAGCAGTAACCGAGGGGGCGGGGGGTCGGGAAACATTCAGTACTTC. Filled out from reference TRBV11-3 and TRBJ2-4, the complete variable domain reads EAGVVQSPRYKIIEKKQPVAFWCNPISGHNTLYWYLQNLGQGPELLIRYENEEAVDDSQLPKDRFSAERLKGVDSTLKIQPAELGDSAVYLCASSNRGGGGSGNIQYFGAGTRLSVL.

The CDR3 region is CASSLQGGASYNSPLHF. The CDR3 DNA reads TGCGCCAGCAGCTTGCAAGGGGGCGCCTCCTATAATTCACCCCTCCACTTT. The J gene is TRBJ1-6, the V gene TRBV5-1; 7 nucleotides align to TRBD1. The germline gives CDR1 SGHRS, CDR2 YFSETQ. V was pared by 1 base and J by 0 bases, with 4 bases of the junction left unmatched. CDR3 size: 17 residues.

J is TRBJ1-1 and V is TRBV4-2; perhaps TRBD1 as D (6 bases). CDR1 LGHNA and CDR2 YNFKEQ come from the germline V gene. V was trimmed by 5 bases and J by 8 bases, leaving 15 bases between them. This CDR3 is 13 amino acids long. The chain's CDR3 is CASSGQFQNEAFF. The CDR3 nucleotides are TGTGCCAGCAGCGGACAGTTTCAAAACGAAGCTTTCTTT.

The CDR3 bases are TGTGCCAGTCGGACGCAGGGGGCTACGGGGGACACCATATATTTT. Amino acids: CASRTQGATGDTIYF. This chain joins TRBV19 and TRBJ1-3; TRBD1 matches 8 bases. Germline V gene data show CDR1 as LNHDA and CDR2 as SQIVND (reference sequence). The CDR3 consists of 15 residues. V was clipped by 8 bases and J by 8 bases; unmatched bases: 14. Full variable domain (rest looked up from reference TRBV19 and TRBJ1-3): DGGITQSPKYLFRKEGQNVTLSCEQNLNHDAMYWYRQDPGQGLRLIYYSQIVNDFQKGDIAEGYSVSREKKESFPLTVTSAQKNPTAFYLCASRTQGATGDTIYFGEGSWLTVV.

The chain couples TRBV4-1 to TRBJ2-7; 7 bases align to TRBD2. V trimming: 1 base; J trimming: 4 bases; junction bases outside the gene matches: 4. The CDR3 totals 14 residues. Germline lookup yields CDR1 MGHRA and CDR2 YSYEKL. CDR3 in amino acids: CASSQGPGGYEQYF. In DNA form, the CDR3 reads TGCGCCAGCAGCCAAGGGCCGGGGGGTTACGAGCAGTACTTC.